This entry lists 22 T cell receptor beta chains sequenced from one sample in a study of high-grade serous ovarian cancer treatment subgroups. Tumor samples were obtained before definitive surgery or chemotherapy. Using immunoSEQ multiplex PCR, the repertoire was profiled, and TCRdb retains in-frame clones only, with some absent. In the table there are 4,500 or so clones, 55% to 75% of which are singletons. The sequenced material came from tumor tissue. These receptors all stem from a human donor with high-grade serous ovarian cancer.

The V and J genes are TRBV5-5 and TRBJ2-7; D not resolved. The CDR3 runs 14 residues. Germline V CDR1 and CDR2: SGHKS, YYEKEE (reference sequence). Trimming took 6 bases from V and 3 from J, leaving 16 bases between them. The CDR3 nucleotides are TGTGCCAGCACCCACGGGTCCTCTTACTACGAGCAGTACTTC. This sequence encodes CASTHGSSYYEQYF.

This CDR3 is CASRLGLGGETQYF. DNA for the CDR3: TGTGCCAGCAGATTGGGACTAGGGGGAGAGACCCAGTACTTC. The genes are TRBV6-1 and TRBJ2-5, with TRBD2 matching over 8 bases. Trimming took 6 bases from V and 4 from J; bases not matched to a gene: 7. The CDR3 runs to 14 residues. Germline CDR1 MNHNS, CDR2 SASEGT.

This clone was detected only a few times. This rearrangement joins TRBV7-3 to TRBJ1-2; D ambiguous. The CDR3 contains 15 residues. The V gene lost 5 bases and the J gene lost 6 bases, with 19 bases spanning the gap. Looked up from germline, CDR1 is SGHTA and CDR2 is FQGTGA. This CDR3 is CASSPSVTGSHGYTF. CDR3 DNA: TGTGCCAGCAGCCCTTCCGTGACGGGAAGTCATGGCTACACCTTC.

This clone was recorded once. The CDR3 bases are TGTGCCAGTAGTGGGTACAGGATTGGGGTCATTGAAGCTTTCTTT. Its translation is CASSGYRIGVIEAFF. V gene TRBV19 combines with J gene TRBJ1-1, with D possibly TRBD1 on 5 matching bases. Germline lookup yields CDR1 LNHDA and CDR2 SQIVND (reference sequence). V was cut by 5 bases and J by 7 bases, with 20 bases left in between. The CDR3 covers 15 residues.

The CDR3: CASSYGDKLEQYF. The DNA for the CDR3 is TGTGCCAGCAGTTACGGGGACAAGTTGGAGCAGTACTTC. The gene calls are TRBV6-9 and TRBJ2-7, with D perhaps matching TRBD1 (6 bases). The CDR3 consists of 13 residues. CDR1 is MNHGY and CDR2 is SVAAGI in the germline V gene. V lost 3 bases to trimming and J lost 7 bases, with 13 bases between them.

The V gene is TRBV2, the J gene TRBJ1-5; a possible D gene is TRBD1 (5 bases). V was trimmed by 5 bases and J by 6 bases, leaving 5 bases between them. Per the germline V gene, CDR1 is SNHLY and CDR2 is FYNNEI. CDR3 length: 11 residues. The CDR3 nucleotides read TGTGCCAGCAGTCAGGGTCAGCCCCAGCATTTT. This translates into CASSQGQPQHF.

J is TRBJ2-3 and V is TRBV6-4; no firm D call. The ends were cut back, 0 bases at V and 6 bases at J, with 7 bases in the middle. The CDR3 is 13 amino acids. CDR1 MRHNA and CDR2 SNTAGT come from the germline V gene. Here the CDR3 DNA reads TGTGCCAGCAGTGACTCAGGTGCCGATACGCAGTATTTT. As protein: CASSDSGADTQYF.

A few counts support this clone. The J gene is TRBJ1-1, the V gene TRBV30; D may be TRBD1 (6 bases). The length of the CDR3 is 16 residues. V dropped 0 bases and J dropped 11 bases, with 25 bases sitting between them. Germline lookup yields CDR1 GTSNPN and CDR2 SVGIG (reference sequence). In nucleotides, the CDR3 is TGTGCCTGGAGTGTAAAAGTGATGAGGACAGCAACCTCCGCTTTCTTT. Translation: CAWSVKVMRTATSAFF.

The chain uses TRBV7-2 and TRBJ2-7; tentatively, D is TRBD1 (6 bases). The CDR3 is 16 amino acids. CDR1 is SGHTA and CDR2 is FQGNSA in the germline V gene. The V end was cut by 2 bases, the J end by 0 bases, with 14 bases between. The chain's CDR3 is CASSLLSGDTSYEQYF. CDR3 bases: TGTGCCAGCAGCTTACTTAGTGGGGACACCTCCTACGAGCAGTACTTC.

A few counts support this clone. The chain recombines TRBV27 with TRBJ1-2; a weak D match, TRBD1 (5 bases). The germline V gene has CDR1 MNHEY and CDR2 SMNVEV (reference sequence). V shed 6 bases and J shed 6 bases, with 14 bases lying between them. The CDR3 sequence is 13 residues long. CDR3 protein: CASRPRGVDGYTF. CDR3 DNA: TGTGCCAGCAGACCCCGGGGGGTAGATGGCTACACCTTC.

J is TRBJ2-3 and V is TRBV10-2, with TRBD2 identical over 13 bases. The ends lost 4 bases at V and 2 bases at J; junction bases unmatched: 3. CDR3 length equals 16 residues. Germline CDR1 reads WSHSY; CDR2 reads SAAADI. This CDR3 reads CASSVGLAGDTDTQYF. The CDR3 DNA sequence: TGCGCCAGCAGTGTTGGACTAGCGGGGGACACAGATACGCAGTATTTT.

The chain carries TRBV2 and TRBJ2-5; no firm D call. Trimming pared 4 bases from V and 5 bases from J, leaving 8 bases between. Germline CDR1 is SNHLY and CDR2 is FYNNEI. The CDR3 is made up of 12 amino acids. This CDR3 reads CASSAVGETQYF. DNA of the CDR3: TGTGCCAGCAGTGCTGTCGGGGAGACCCAGTACTTC.

V and J are TRBV20-1 and TRBJ1-4, with unresolved D. CDR1 is DFQATT and CDR2 is SNEGSKA in the germline V gene (reference sequence). Trimming shortened V by 3 bases and J by 10 bases, and 9 bases separated the two germline ends. The CDR3 sequence is 11 residues long. The DNA of the CDR3 is TGCAGTGCTAGGGAAAGCGGAAAACTGTTTTTT. The encoded protein is CSARESGKLFF.

The chain uses TRBV10-3 and TRBJ2-3; TRBD1 is a possible D gene (6 bases). Germline V gene lookup returns CDR1 ENHRY and CDR2 SYGVKD. The CDR3 length is 13 residues. V was pared by 4 bases and J by 6 bases, with 11 bases between. The CDR3 is CAISGGHIDTQYF. The DNA for the CDR3 is TGTGCCATCAGTGGGGGACATATCGATACGCAGTATTTT.

This clone appeared once. V usage is TRBV29-1 and J usage is TRBJ1-1; tentatively, D is TRBD1 (5 bases). The CDR3 has 18 amino acids. Trimming removed 5 bases at V and 0 bases at J, with 25 bases between. CDR1 is SQVTM, CDR2 ANQGSEA, per germline. Written as DNA, the CDR3 is TGCAGCGTTTTGGGCGATACACAAGGTAAGGGGCTGAACACTGAAGCTTTCTTT. Protein: CSVLGDTQGKGLNTEAFF.

This clone was observed a few times. The chain is built from TRBV5-4 and TRBJ1-2; 9 positions match TRBD1. CDR1 SGHNT and CDR2 YYREEE come from the germline V gene (reference sequence). The junction had 11 bases not matched to a gene; V was cut back by 4 bases and J by 4 bases. The CDR3 contains 16 residues. The CDR3 region has the DNA TGTGCCAGCAGCAACTCGAGGCCGGGACAGGGCTATGGCTACACCTTC. This gives the protein CASSNSRPGQGYGYTF.

This sequence joins TRBV9 and TRBJ1-1, with 7 bases identical to TRBD1. J lost 2 bases, V lost 4 bases, and 5 bases had no gene match. Germline V gives CDR1 SGDLS, CDR2 YYNGEE. The CDR3 is 14 residues long. The DNA of the CDR3 is TGTGCCAGCAGCTCGGGACAGATAAACACTGAAGCTTTCTTT. It yields the protein CASSSGQINTEAFF.

The chain recombines TRBV9 with TRBJ2-5; TRBD2 aligns across 7 bases. Trimming at V came to 3 bases and at J to 1 base, leaving 3 bases not matched to a gene. This CDR3 is built from 14 residues. Per germline, CDR1 SGDLS and CDR2 YYNGEE. CDR3 DNA: TGTGCCAGCAGCGGCCGGGGGGTCCAAGAGACCCAGTACTTC. Protein: CASSGRGVQETQYF.

This clone was detected a few times. This chain links TRBV30 with TRBJ1-2; D unresolved. CDR3 length: 13 amino acids. The V end was cut by 0 bases, the J end by 8 bases, with 13 bases between. Germline CDR1 GTSNPN, CDR2 SVGIG (reference sequence). CDR3: CAWSVTMGGGYTF. The CDR3 region has the DNA TGTGCCTGGAGTGTTACCATGGGCGGAGGCTACACCTTC.

V gene TRBV19 combines with J gene TRBJ2-1; the D gene is possibly TRBD1 (5 bases). This CDR3 region has 15 residues. V was cut by 3 bases and J by 4 bases, with 13 bases left in between. The germline CDR1 and CDR2 sequences are LNHDA and SQIVND (reference sequence). CDR3: CASSISQGTYNEQFF. CDR3 nucleotide sequence: TGTGCCAGTAGTATTTCCCAGGGCACGTACAATGAGCAGTTCTTC.

The gene calls are TRBV7-9 and TRBJ1-5; 7 bases line up with TRBD1. With V trimmed by 5 bases and J by 1 base, 2 bases remained unmatched. Germline lookup yields CDR1 SEHNR and CDR2 FQNEAQ (reference sequence). This CDR3 has 14 residues. As DNA, the CDR3 is TGTGCCAGCAGCCGGGACAGCAGCAATCAGCCCCAGCATTTT. Protein: CASSRDSSNQPQHF.

The rearrangement links TRBV19 to TRBJ1-2, with D possibly being TRBD1 (6 bases). V was pared by 3 bases and J by 6 bases, with 17 bases between. This CDR3 has 15 amino acids. The germline gives CDR1 LNHDA, CDR2 SQIVND (reference sequence). This CDR3 reads CASSIFNGGHHGYTF. The DNA of the CDR3 is TGTGCCAGTAGTATTTTTAACGGGGGACACCATGGCTACACCTTC.